The T cell receptor beta chain described here comes from a study of T cells in Graves' hyperthyroidism and ophthalmopathy (dated by TCRdb to between 2018 and 2021). Describing the broader study: Peripheral blood samples were taken at the time of initial diagnosis, prior to any treatment. In about 6 Graves' hyperthyroidism patients, the study also compared T-cell repertoires from thyroid tissue with T-cell repertoires from blood. An independent validation cohort of under 20 hyperthyroidism patients and 17 patients who later progressed to ophthalmopathy tested prospective prediction of ophthalmopathy. TCR V-J signatures able to tell the groups apart were searched for in a discovery cohort of 95 to 100 patients, of whom over 40 had Graves' ophthalmopathy and around 56 had stable Graves' hyperthyroidism. After sampling, hyperthyroidism patients received methimazole starting at 30 mg daily, and ophthalmopathy patients received high-dose intravenous methylprednisolone. The paper reports TCR Vbeta CDR3 sequencing of about 140 peripheral blood samples: 43 ophthalmopathy, fewer than 80 hyperthyroidism and about 17 progressor patients. For training and testing, the 80 to 100 patients in the discovery cohort were randomly divided in a 7:3 ratio. Results and caveats for the whole study, not just this receptor: A 13 V-J signature model separated ophthalmopathy from stable hyperthyroidism, with 87.88% sensitivity and just under 84% specificity in cross-validation and 80%/75% in testing. During validation, the model predicted progression to ophthalmopathy a median of around 6 months ahead of onset, with almost 71% sensitivity and 72% to 85% specificity. Most expanded thyroid clonotypes (frequency above 0.001) were also detected in blood, a finding suggesting that blood repertoires may reflect thyroid immune responses. Sample size was not statistically predetermined, and blinding of investigators to group allocation was not performed.

As concerns this clonotype: Its antigen is not yet known. Within one base of it there is no much larger clone, and no base qualities were kept.

TCR beta CDR3 regions were amplified from RNA transcripts. The first round of RT-PCR for the TCR CDR3 was performed with the HTBI primer set and the Qiagen OneStep RT-PCR kit. Libraries were constructed in a second round of multiplex PCR, after which size selection and purification were performed. Sequencing of the libraries was done on an Illumina HiSeq2000 using paired-end 100 bp reads. For the original study's pipeline: SOAPnuke was used to process the raw data, removing reads that contained adapters or uncalled bases, had a mean Phred below 15, or lacked an exact match to the constant primer or identifier. COPE v1.2.5 was used to merge the high-quality paired reads, and each unique nucleotide sequence was defined as a clonotype. Clonotypes were aligned to IMGT TRBV, TRBD and TRBJ reference segments using MiTCR v1.1. The analysis was restricted to V-J combinations with a frequency above 0.0001, which together covered just over 99% of the repertoires. The TCS score was defined as F50 (clonal expansion) divided by E x V (chaos), with BLOSUM62-based TCRdist calculated between CDR3 peptides within each V-J. Welch's t-statistics and random forest reduced roughly 500 V-J features to around 14, which were used in a naive Bayes classifier (R e1071). TCRdb reprocessing: public reads trimmed at Q25 with fastp, clones called with MiXCR, in-frame beta chains kept. Records with the same CDR3 protein are collapsed into one entry carrying the most frequent genes and DNA. It is TCRdb's table, rather than the study itself, that gives the V and J calls and clone size. This sample has 500,000 to 650,000 distinct CDR3 sequences in its table, and more than 14% of those were observed once. The ten most abundant clones make up about an eighth of the sample.

Ophthalmopathy patients had moderately to severely active disease, with a Clinical Activity Score of 3 or more, a NOSPECS grade of 4 or more, and a disease duration of less than 3 months. The study excluded patients with uncontrolled infections, other autoimmune diseases, pregnancy or lactation. Diagnoses were established on the basis of clinical symptoms, serum thyroxine and TRAb, thyroid ultrasound, and orbital computed tomography. PBMCs were separated from 10 ml of fresh peripheral blood using Ficoll-Paque density gradient centrifugation. Total RNA was extracted using Trizol reagent, and RNA quality was assessed on an Agilent 2100 Bioanalyzer. CDR1 SGHTA and CDR2 FQGNSA are derived from the germline V gene. V drops 5 bases and J drops 0 bases, leaving 18 bases in between. From cysteine to phenylalanine, the CDR3 is 17 amino acids long. Only the CDR3 portion is preserved as DNA: 51 bases, with reading frame beginning at the first base.

The clonotype originates from a woman aged 45-59 years with Graves' ophthalmopathy. Recombination connected TRBV7-2 to TRBJ2-3, and possibly TRBD1, on 6 matching bases. Input material: blood. The bases read TGTGCCAGCAGCCCTGCTTGGGGGCGAGCTAGCACAGATACGCAGTATTTT. Translated, it reads CASSPAWGRASTDTQYF.